The rows below give T cell receptor beta chains drawn from one sample of a study of spatial heterogeneity in lung cancer. TCRdb itself ran the 5' RACE reads through MiXCR, one entry per CDR3 protein. The sample gives approximately 7,800 distinct CDR3 sequences, 8.5% to 10% of which show up once; about 45% is in the top ten. The sample was PBMCs, taken at surgery. These receptor sequences come from a male donor with early-stage non-small cell lung cancer. The CDR3 runs from the conserved cysteine through the conserved F or W. Fields, in order: J gene, clone size, D gene, V gene, CDR3 protein, CDR3 DNA. A D gene is named only where the DNA matches it firmly. Size values are once, few and many counts, or a class for expanded clones, and some rows have none.

J gene: TRBJ2-5; clone size: many; D gene: NA; V gene: TRBV10-1; CDR3 protein: CASSEADQETQYF; CDR3 DNA: TGCGCCAGCAGTGAGGCAGACCAAGAGACCCAGTACTTC
J gene: TRBJ2-1; clone size: many; D gene: TRBD2; V gene: TRBV20-1; CDR3 protein: CSATGTSGTYNEQFF; CDR3 DNA: TGCAGTGCTACCGGGACTAGCGGTACCTACAATGAGCAGTTCTTC
J gene: TRBJ1-1; clone size: many; D gene: TRBD1; V gene: TRBV18; CDR3 protein: CASSPFTPGQGTTEAFF; CDR3 DNA: TGTGCCAGCTCGCCGTTTACGCCGGGACAGGGGACGACTGAAGCTTTCTTT
J gene: TRBJ2-5; clone size: many; D gene: NA; V gene: TRBV29-1; CDR3 protein: CSASGDVQETQYF; CDR3 DNA: TGCAGCGCCTCGGGGGACGTACAAGAGACCCAGTACTTC
J gene: TRBJ2-2; clone size: many; D gene: TRBD2; V gene: TRBV5-1; CDR3 protein: CASSLLAGGFRTGELFF; CDR3 DNA: TGCGCCAGCAGTCTCCTAGCGGGAGGGTTTCGAACCGGGGAGCTGTTTTTT
J gene: TRBJ2-7; clone size: many; D gene: TRBD2; V gene: TRBV28; CDR3 protein: CASVAGTETYEQYF; CDR3 DNA: TGTGCCTCCGTAGCGGGAACCGAAACCTACGAGCAGTACTTC
J gene: TRBJ1-2; clone size: many; D gene: NA; V gene: TRBV5-1; CDR3 protein: CASRQGRNYGYTF; CDR3 DNA: TGCGCCAGCAGACAAGGACGGAACTATGGCTACACCTTC
J gene: TRBJ1-5; clone size: many; D gene: TRBD1; V gene: TRBV4-1; CDR3 protein: CASSPGTGGFHSNQPQHF; CDR3 DNA: TGCGCCAGCAGTCCCGGGACAGGGGGCTTCCATAGCAATCAGCCCCAGCATTTT
J gene: TRBJ1-5; clone size: NA; D gene: NA; V gene: TRBV28; CDR3 protein: CATGSGSGNQPQHF; CDR3 DNA: TGTGCCACCGGCTCGGGATCTGGCAATCAGCCCCAGCATTTT
J gene: TRBJ1-1; clone size: NA; D gene: NA; V gene: TRBV20-1; CDR3 protein: CSAITGGMQNTEAFF; CDR3 DNA: TGCAGTGCTATTACAGGAGGCATGCAGAACACTGAAGCTTTCTTT
J gene: TRBJ2-3; clone size: many; D gene: TRBD2; V gene: TRBV7-2; CDR3 protein: CASSLEGGLAGTTQYF; CDR3 DNA: TGTGCCAGCAGCTTAGAGGGGGGACTAGCGGGTACAACGCAGTATTTT
J gene: TRBJ1-5; clone size: many; D gene: NA; V gene: TRBV6-1; CDR3 protein: CASSEPGISNQPQHF; CDR3 DNA: TGTGCCAGCAGTGAACCCGGCATTAGCAATCAGCCCCAGCATTTT
J gene: TRBJ1-1; clone size: many; D gene: NA; V gene: TRBV9; CDR3 protein: CASSVESETGGTEAFF; CDR3 DNA: TGTGCCAGCAGCGTAGAGTCGGAGACCGGGGGGACTGAAGCTTTCTTT
J gene: TRBJ1-5; clone size: many; D gene: NA; V gene: TRBV4-1; CDR3 protein: CASSQDWGGYQPQHF; CDR3 DNA: TGCGCCAGCAGCCAAGACTGGGGGGGTTATCAGCCCCAGCATTTT
J gene: TRBJ1-1; clone size: medium-sized; D gene: NA; V gene: TRBV12-3/TRBV12-4; CDR3 protein: CASSFSWYGVNTEAFF; CDR3 DNA: TGTGCCAGCAGTTTCTCGTGGTACGGGGTGAACACTGAAGCTTTCTTT
J gene: TRBJ2-3; clone size: many; D gene: NA; V gene: TRBV27; CDR3 protein: CASSSILRDTQYF; CDR3 DNA: TGTGCCAGCAGTTCGATATTACGGGATACGCAGTATTTT
J gene: TRBJ2-7; clone size: many; D gene: NA; V gene: TRBV6-2/TRBV6-3; CDR3 protein: CASRLIDWPSYEQYF; CDR3 DNA: TGTGCCAGCAGACTCATCGACTGGCCTTCCTACGAGCAGTACTTC
J gene: TRBJ2-7; clone size: many; D gene: TRBD2; V gene: TRBV11-1; CDR3 protein: CASSFTSGRADEQYF; CDR3 DNA: TGTGCCAGCAGCTTTACTAGCGGGAGGGCCGACGAGCAGTACTTC
J gene: TRBJ2-3; clone size: many; D gene: TRBD1; V gene: TRBV24-1; CDR3 protein: CATSDTGQGNTDTQYF; CDR3 DNA: TGTGCCACCAGTGACACCGGACAGGGAAACACAGATACGCAGTATTTT
J gene: TRBJ2-7; clone size: many; D gene: NA; V gene: TRBV29-1; CDR3 protein: CSVGGTGNYEQYF; CDR3 DNA: TGCAGCGTTGGTGGGACGGGGAACTACGAGCAGTACTTC
J gene: TRBJ2-2; clone size: many; D gene: NA; V gene: TRBV12-3/TRBV12-4; CDR3 protein: CASSFGTGELFF; CDR3 DNA: TGTGCCAGCAGTTTCGGAACCGGGGAGCTGTTTTTT
J gene: TRBJ2-5; clone size: few; D gene: NA; V gene: TRBV14; CDR3 protein: CASSQVKETQYF; CDR3 DNA: TGTGCCAGCAGCCAAGTGAAAGAGACCCAGTACTTC
J gene: TRBJ2-5; clone size: many; D gene: TRBD2; V gene: TRBV7-6; CDR3 protein: CASSLVGTSGQETQYF; CDR3 DNA: TGTGCCAGCAGCTTAGTAGGGACTAGCGGCCAAGAGACCCAGTACTTC
J gene: TRBJ2-7; clone size: many; D gene: TRBD2; V gene: TRBV20-1; CDR3 protein: CSVPSGRSHEQYF; CDR3 DNA: TGCAGTGTGCCTAGCGGGAGAAGCCACGAGCAGTACTTC
J gene: TRBJ1-2; clone size: many; D gene: NA; V gene: TRBV2; CDR3 protein: CASSPSRDTNYGYTF; CDR3 DNA: TGTGCCAGCTCCCCTTCACGAGACACTAACTATGGCTACACCTTC